Shown below are 7 T cell receptor beta chains from a single sample sequenced in a study of vaccination effects on CD4 cells after COVID-19. Here immunoSEQ multiplex PCR was the method, and the copy in TCRdb shows in-frame clones only, minus some. The data hold 25,000 to 35,000 clones, with approximately 72% observed a single time. Pools of viral peptides were used by the ViraFEST assay to expand antigen-specific CD4+ T cells ahead of sequencing. The culture ran for 10 days before CD4+ T cells were isolated. A PCR test confirmed that the person had SARS-CoV-2 infection between March and December 2020. For these TCRs, the target antigens are not known. This specimen was CD4+ T cells from PBMCs cultured with a peptide pool, taken before COVID-19 vaccination. Every receptor here comes from a human donor who had a prior SARS-CoV-2 infection.

The CDR3 reads CASSPTGDLYGYTF. The CDR3 DNA is TGTGCCAGCAGTCCGACAGGGGACCTCTATGGCTACACCTTC. The chain recombines TRBV5-6 with TRBJ1-2; 8 bases fit TRBD1. This CDR3 comprises 14 residues. CDR1 and CDR2 (germline): SGHDT, YYEEEE. Trimming cost V 5 bases and J 4 bases; bases outside gene matches: 7.

The rearrangement uses TRBV15 and TRBJ1-5, with D tentatively TRBD1 (5 bases). Trimming pared 0 bases from V and 5 bases from J, leaving 11 bases between. The CDR3 length is 15 residues. Germline V gene sequence: CDR1 LNHNV, CDR2 YYDKDF (reference sequence). CDR3 sequence: CATSRDLLTDQPQHF. In DNA, the CDR3 is TGTGCCACCAGCAGAGACCTACTGACAGATCAGCCCCAGCATTTT.

This clone appeared once. The chain couples TRBV2 to TRBJ1-2; no firm D call. V was clipped by 9 bases and J by 4 bases, with 15 bases between them. The CDR3 is 13 residues long. Germline V gene sequence: CDR1 SNHLY, CDR2 FYNNEI. The CDR3 region is CARRSRSLYGYTF. CDR3 coding DNA: TGTGCCAGAAGGTCTCGGAGCCTCTATGGCTACACCTTC.

In this sample, this clone turned up a few times. CDR3: CSVDDRQYSGANVLTF. CDR3 DNA sequence: TGCAGCGTTGATGACAGGCAATACTCTGGGGCCAACGTCCTGACTTTC. The V call is TRBV29-1, the J call TRBJ2-6, with D maybe TRBD1 (6 bases). CDR1 is SQVTM and CDR2 is ANQGSEA in the germline V gene. The CDR3 has 16 amino acids. V dropped 3 bases and J dropped 0 bases, with 12 bases sitting between them.

The rearrangement uses TRBV6-1 and TRBJ2-7; 7 bases line up with TRBD1. The CDR3 has 14 amino acids. The V segment lost 3 bases and the J segment 3 bases; nucleotides outside the gene matches: 5. Germline V gene sequence: CDR1 MNHNS, CDR2 SASEGT. The DNA of the CDR3 is TGTGCCAGCAGTGAGGGGGACAGAAACTACGAGCAGTACTTC. This encodes CASSEGDRNYEQYF.

The chain has TRBV11-2 and TRBJ2-5, with D maybe TRBD2 (5 bases). This CDR3 is 12 amino acids long. V lost 0 bases to trimming and J lost 9 bases, with 8 bases between them. Germline CDR1 SGHAT, CDR2 FQNNGV. CDR3 nucleotide sequence: TGTGCCAGCAGCTTAGACCTCGGGGCCCAGTACTTC. Protein product: CASSLDLGAQYF.

The rearrangement uses TRBV9 and TRBJ2-2; 7 bases match TRBD2. V lost 2 bases and J lost 6; bases outside the gene matches: 1. Germline CDR1 is SGDLS and CDR2 is YYNGEE. The CDR3 is 13 amino acids. The CDR3 region has the DNA TGTGCCAGCAGCGTCCGGGGGGCCGGGGAGCTGTTTTTT. It encodes CASSVRGAGELFF.